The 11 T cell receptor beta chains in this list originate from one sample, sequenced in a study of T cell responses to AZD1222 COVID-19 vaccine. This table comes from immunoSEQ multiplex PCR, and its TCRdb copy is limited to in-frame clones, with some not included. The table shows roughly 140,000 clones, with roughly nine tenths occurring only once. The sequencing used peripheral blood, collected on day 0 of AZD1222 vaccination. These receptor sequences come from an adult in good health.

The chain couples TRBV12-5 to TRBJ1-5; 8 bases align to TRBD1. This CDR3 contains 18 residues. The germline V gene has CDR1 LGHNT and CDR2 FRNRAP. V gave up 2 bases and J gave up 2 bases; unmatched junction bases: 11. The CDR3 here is CASGLYIGMGQGNQPQHF. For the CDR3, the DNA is TGTGCTAGTGGTTTGTATATCGGAATGGGACAGGGCAATCAGCCCCAGCATTTT.

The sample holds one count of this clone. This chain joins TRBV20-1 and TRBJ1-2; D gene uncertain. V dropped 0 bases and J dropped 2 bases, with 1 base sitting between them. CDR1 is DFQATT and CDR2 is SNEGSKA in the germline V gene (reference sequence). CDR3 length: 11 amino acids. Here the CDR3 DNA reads TGCAGTGCTAGAGAAAACTATGGCTACACCTTC. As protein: CSARENYGYTF.

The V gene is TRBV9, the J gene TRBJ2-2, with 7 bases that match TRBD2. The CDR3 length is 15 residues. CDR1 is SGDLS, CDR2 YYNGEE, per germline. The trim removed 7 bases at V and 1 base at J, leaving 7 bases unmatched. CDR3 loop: CASGAASGNTGELFF. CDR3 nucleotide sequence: TGTGCCAGCGGGGCCGCTAGCGGGAACACCGGGGAGCTGTTTTTT.

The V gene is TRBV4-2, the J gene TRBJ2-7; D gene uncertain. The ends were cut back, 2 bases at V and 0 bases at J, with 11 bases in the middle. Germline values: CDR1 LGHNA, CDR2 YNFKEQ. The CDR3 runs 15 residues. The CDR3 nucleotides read TGTGCCAGCAGCCAAATTGGGGAATCCTCCTACGAGCAGTACTTC. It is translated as CASSQIGESSYEQYF.

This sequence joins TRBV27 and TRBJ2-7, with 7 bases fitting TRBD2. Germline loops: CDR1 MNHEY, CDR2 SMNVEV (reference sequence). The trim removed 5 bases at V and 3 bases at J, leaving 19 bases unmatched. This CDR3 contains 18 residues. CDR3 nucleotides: TGTGCCAGCAGTCCCGGGGAGGGCCCTAACCCTACCCGCTACGAGCAGTACTTC. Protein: CASSPGEGPNPTRYEQYF.

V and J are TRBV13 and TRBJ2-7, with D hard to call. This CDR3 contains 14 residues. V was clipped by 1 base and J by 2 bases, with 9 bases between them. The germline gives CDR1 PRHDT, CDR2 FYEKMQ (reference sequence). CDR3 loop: CASSLAGDPYEQYF. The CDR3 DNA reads TGTGCCAGCAGCTTAGCTGGCGACCCCTACGAGCAGTACTTC.

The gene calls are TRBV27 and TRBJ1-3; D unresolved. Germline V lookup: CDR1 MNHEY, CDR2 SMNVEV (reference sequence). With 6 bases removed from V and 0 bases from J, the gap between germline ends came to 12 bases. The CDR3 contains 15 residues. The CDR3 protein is CASSPLGNSGNTIYF. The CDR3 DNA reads TGTGCCAGCAGCCCGCTGGGTAACTCTGGAAACACCATATATTTT.

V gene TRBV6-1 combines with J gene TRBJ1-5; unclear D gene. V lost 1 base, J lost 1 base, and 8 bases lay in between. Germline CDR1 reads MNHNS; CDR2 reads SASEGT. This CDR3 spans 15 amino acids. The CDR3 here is CASSEVGISNQPQHF. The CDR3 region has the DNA TGTGCCAGCAGTGAAGTGGGGATCAGCAATCAGCCCCAGCATTTT.

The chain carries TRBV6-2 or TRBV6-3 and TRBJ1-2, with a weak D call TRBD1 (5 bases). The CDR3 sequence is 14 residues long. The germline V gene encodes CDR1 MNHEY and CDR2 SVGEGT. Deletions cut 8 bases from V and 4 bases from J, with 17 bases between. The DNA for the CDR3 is TGTGCCAGCCGTGACTACCAGGGAAGCTATGGCTACACCTTC. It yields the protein CASRDYQGSYGYTF.

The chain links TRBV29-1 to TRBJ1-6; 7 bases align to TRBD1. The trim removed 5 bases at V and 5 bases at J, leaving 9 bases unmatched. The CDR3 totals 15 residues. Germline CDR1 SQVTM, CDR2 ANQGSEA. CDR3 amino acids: CSVSKGAGDNSPLHF. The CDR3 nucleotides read TGCAGCGTTTCCAAGGGGGCCGGGGATAATTCACCCCTCCACTTT.

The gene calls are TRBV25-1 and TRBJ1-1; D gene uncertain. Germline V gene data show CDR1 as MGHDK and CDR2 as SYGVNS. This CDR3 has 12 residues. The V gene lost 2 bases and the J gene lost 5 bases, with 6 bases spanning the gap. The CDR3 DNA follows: TGTGCCAGCAGTGAAGGATGGACTGAAGCTTTCTTT. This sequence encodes CASSEGWTEAFF.